The 16 T cell receptor beta chains below come from one sample, sequenced in a study of cytomegalovirus exposure and HLA in healthy donors. A multiplex PCR was run with 60 Vbeta primers and 13 Jbeta primers. Generated by immunoSEQ multiplex PCR, the TCRdb table keeps only in-frame clones and is missing some. The table for this sample gives tens of thousands of clones. Input material: PBMCs. These receptors were collected from a woman aged 40 to 50 in good health and CMV-seronegative.

V and J are TRBV6-1 and TRBJ2-5; TRBD1 matches 9 bases. TRBJ2-7 matches the DNA end more closely, so the J call is doubtful. This CDR3 is built from 15 residues. Germline CDR1 and CDR2: MNHNS and SASEGT. DNA for the CDR3: TGTGCCAGCAGTCGCAACAGGGGGCTCGCGTACGAGCAGTACTTC. Protein: CASSRNRGLAYEQYF.

This rearrangement joins TRBV6-6 to TRBJ2-7; 7 bases fit TRBD2. V lost 0 bases and J lost 12; bases outside the gene matches: 5. CDR3 size: 12 residues. Germline CDR1 MNHNY, CDR2 SVGAGI (reference sequence). The CDR3 protein is CASSYSTGEGYF. CDR3 sequence (DNA): TGTGCCAGCAGTTACTCGACCGGGGAGGGGTACTTC.

This chain connects TRBV2 to TRBJ2-1; 8 bases agree with TRBD2. Trimming removed 9 bases from V and 8 bases from J; junction bases left unmatched: 15. Germline V gene data show CDR1 as SNHLY and CDR2 as FYNNEI. The CDR3 has 15 amino acids. The chain's CDR3 is CASTLITGGPDEQFF. The CDR3 region has the DNA TGTGCCAGTACGCTCATCACGGGAGGGCCAGATGAGCAGTTCTTC.

The chain carries TRBV5-6 and TRBJ1-2; D not resolved. Germline V gives CDR1 SGHDT, CDR2 YYEEEE. The V end lost 2 bases, the J end lost 4 bases, and 9 bases lay between the germline ends. CDR3 length: 13 residues. The CDR3 DNA follows: TGTGCCAGCAGCTTTCGACGAGGCTATGGCTACACCTTC. It yields the protein CASSFRRGYGYTF.

This clone is deemed medium-sized by its frequency. This sample also contains other DNA sequences that code for the same CDR3. The chain has TRBV7-9 and TRBJ2-7; D call uncertain. V was cut by 1 base and J by 6 bases, with 7 bases left in between. CDR3 length equals 12 residues. Per germline, CDR1 SEHNR and CDR2 FQNEAQ (reference sequence). CDR3 sequence: CASSLGLREQYF. The CDR3 DNA sequence: TGTGCCAGCAGCTTAGGACTCCGCGAGCAGTACTTC.

This chain joins TRBV7-2 and TRBJ2-4; 11 nucleotides align to TRBD1. This CDR3 region has 14 residues. V gave up 4 bases and J gave up 8 bases; unmatched junction bases: 4. Per the germline V gene, CDR1 is SGHTA and CDR2 is FQGNSA. CDR3 DNA sequence: TGTGCCAGCAGCTCGGGACAGGGGGGGGACATTCAGTACTTC. Translating it yields CASSSGQGGDIQYF. Drawing the rest from reference TRBV7-2 and TRBJ2-4, the complete variable domain is GAGVSQSPSNKVTEKGKDVELRCDPISGHTALYWYRQSLGQGLEFLIYFQGNSAPDKSGLPSDRFSAERTGGSVSTLTIQRTQQEDSAVYLCASSSGQGGDIQYFGAGTRLSVL.

The CDR3: CASVVSWGGNDEQFF. The CDR3, as DNA: TGTGCCAGCGTCGTATCCTGGGGGGGAAACGATGAGCAGTTCTTC. This chain joins TRBV7-8 and TRBJ2-1; 7 positions agree with TRBD2. This CDR3 spans 15 amino acids. Trimming took 8 bases from V and 8 from J; bases not matched to a gene: 15. Germline CDR1 is SGHVS and CDR2 is FQNEAQ.

The V gene is TRBV7-3, the J gene TRBJ2-3, with TRBD2 matching 11 bases. J lost 5 bases, V lost 4 bases, and 5 bases had no gene match. Germline V gives CDR1 SGHTA, CDR2 FQGTGA. The CDR3 loop spans 15 amino acids. The CDR3 here is CASSSGLAEGDTQYF. CDR3 DNA: TGTGCCAGCAGCTCGGGACTAGCGGAGGGAGATACGCAGTATTTT.

This chain links TRBV18 with TRBJ1-5; unclear D gene. V was cut by 3 bases and J by 5 bases, with 8 bases left in between. Germline V gene data show CDR1 as KGHSH and CDR2 as LQKENI. This CDR3 contains 13 residues. CDR3 region: CASSPSEDQPQHF. The CDR3 nucleotides are TGTGCCAGCTCACCTTCCGAGGATCAGCCCCAGCATTTT.

The chain links TRBV18 to TRBJ1-4, with D perhaps matching TRBD1 (6 bases). Germline V lookup: CDR1 KGHSH, CDR2 LQKENI. Trimming stripped 2 bases from V and 4 bases from J, with 11 bases between. CDR3 length equals 15 residues. The DNA for the CDR3 is TGTGCCAGCTCACCATTGACAGGAGTTAATGAAAAACTGTTTTTT. This encodes CASSPLTGVNEKLFF.

This sequence joins TRBV7-7 and TRBJ1-5; D is unclear. Germline CDR1 and CDR2: SSHAT and FNYEAQ (reference sequence). This CDR3 region has 13 residues. Trimming left V 1 base short and J 6 bases short, with 7 bases between. This CDR3 is CASSLGLGQPQHF. The DNA for the CDR3 is TGTGCCAGCAGCTTAGGCCTCGGTCAGCCCCAGCATTTT.

J is TRBJ2-5 and V is TRBV19; D unclear. CDR3 length: 13 amino acids. From germline, CDR1 is LNHDA and CDR2 SQIVND (reference sequence). V shed 9 bases and J shed 1 base, with 12 bases lying between them. The CDR3 bases are TGTGCCAGCGCTCTGAGGAGCCAAGAGACCCAGTACTTC. This translates into CASALRSQETQYF.

The genes are TRBV10-3 and TRBJ2-5; possibly TRBD2 for D (5 bases). Germline V lookup: CDR1 ENHRY, CDR2 SYGVKD. V was trimmed by 3 bases and J by 8 bases, leaving 22 bases between them. There are 16 residues in the CDR3. In nucleotides, the CDR3 is TGTGCCATCAGTGATGACGGTGTATTTGGAGGATCTACCCAGTACTTC. Encoded protein: CAISDDGVFGGSTQYF.

This rearrangement joins TRBV7-9 to TRBJ2-7; 13 bases line up with TRBD2. V shed 1 base, J shed 2 bases, and the junction held 2 bases outside the gene matches. The CDR3 covers 16 residues. In germline, CDR1 is SEHNR, CDR2 FQNEAQ (reference sequence). CDR3 protein: CASSLGLAGGTYEQYF. Here the CDR3 DNA reads TGTGCCAGCAGCTTAGGACTAGCGGGAGGCACCTACGAGCAGTACTTC.

The rearrangement joins TRBV29-1 to TRBJ1-2; 7 nucleotides align to TRBD1. From germline, CDR1 is SQVTM and CDR2 ANQGSEA. Trimming at V came to 5 bases and at J to 8 bases, leaving 8 bases not matched to a gene. The CDR3 contains 12 residues. The CDR3 bases are TGCAGCGTTAGACACAGGGGTTGGGGCTACACCTTC. Translated: CSVRHRGWGYTF.

The chain recombines TRBV18 with TRBJ2-2; possible D gene TRBD1, 6 bases. This CDR3 is 13 amino acids long. The germline CDR1 and CDR2 sequences are KGHSH and LQKENI. The V end was cut by 6 bases, the J end by 5 bases, with 10 bases between. The CDR3 is CASSDGQTGELFF. The CDR3 DNA is TGTGCCAGCTCGGATGGACAGACCGGGGAGCTGTTTTTT.